Listed below are T cell receptor beta chains from one sample, sequenced in a study of STAT5B mutations in CD4+ large granular lymphocyte leukemia. The repertoire was sequenced with immunoSEQ multiplex PCR; TCRdb's copy has only in-frame clones and lacks some. Here the sample spans over 25,000 clones, roughly four fifths being singletons. Specimen: CD4+ T cells from blood buffy coats. These TCRs come from a human donor in good health. Each CDR3 is given with its conserved first and last residue. A D gene is named only where the DNA matches it firmly. Clone size, where shown, is once, few, many, or a class for clones that have expanded.

TRBJ1-2	TRBD1	NA	TRBV18	CASSQRDRDYTF	TGTGCCAGCTCCCAGAGGGACAGGGACTACACCTTC
TRBJ1-4	NA	NA	TRBV19	CASTSGLVNEKLFF	TGTGCCAGTACCTCGGGACTCGTTAATGAAAAACTGTTTTTT
TRBJ1-6	NA	NA	TRBV6-1	CASSAVGFNNSPLHF	TGTGCCAGCAGTGCCGTGGGCTTTAATAATTCACCCCTCCACTTT
TRBJ2-3	TRBD1	NA	TRBV6-6	CASSPLGTGGADTQYF	TGTGCCAGCAGTCCGTTAGGGACAGGGGGCGCAGATACGCAGTATTTT
TRBJ1-5	NA	once	TRBV7-8	CASSLPGLLGNQPQHF	TGTGCCAGCAGCCTCCCCGGACTTCTAGGGAATCAGCCCCAGCATTTT
TRBJ2-1	TRBD2	NA	TRBV9	CASSVLAGLSNEQFF	TGTGCCAGCAGCGTACTAGCGGGCCTAAGCAATGAGCAGTTCTTC
TRBJ2-1	TRBD2	NA	TRBV19	CASSSPGLGIEQFF	TGTGCCAGTAGTAGCCCGGGACTAGGGATTGAGCAGTTCTTC
TRBJ1-6	NA	NA	TRBV6-5	CASSKGSPLHF	TGTGCCAGCAGCAAAGGTTCACCCCTCCACTTT
TRBJ2-7	NA	NA	TRBV11-3	CASSLGAQGYEQYF	TGTGCCAGCAGCTTAGGGGCGCAGGGCTACGAGCAGTACTTC
TRBJ2-2	NA	NA	TRBV5-1	CASSRGQNTGELFF	TGCGCCAGCAGCCGCGGACAGAACACCGGGGAGCTGTTTTTT
TRBJ1-5	NA	once	TRBV5-1	CASSPSGDQPQHF	TGCGCCAGCAGCCCGTCAGGGGATCAGCCCCAGCATTTT
TRBJ1-2	NA	NA	TRBV30	CAWSVRGTHGYTF	TGTGCCTGGAGTGTACGGGGGACCCATGGCTACACCTTC
TRBJ2-1	NA	NA	TRBV5-1	CASSLDPGRNEQFF	TGCGCCAGCAGCTTGGATCCTGGGCGCAATGAGCAGTTCTTC
TRBJ1-5	NA	few	TRBV2	CASSEWGGLQPQHF	TGTGCCAGCAGTGAATGGGGGGGACTTCAGCCCCAGCATTTT
TRBJ2-5	NA	NA	TRBV7-9	CASSLAPETQYF	TGTGCCAGCAGCCTGGCCCCAGAGACCCAGTACTTC
TRBJ1-1	NA	NA	TRBV11-3	CASSFDRMNTEAFF	TGTGCCAGCAGCTTCGACCGTATGAACACTGAAGCTTTCTTT
TRBJ2-3	TRBD1	NA	TRBV5-1	CASSQTGDGGDTQYF	TGCGCCAGCAGCCAGACAGGGGATGGAGGAGATACGCAGTATTTT